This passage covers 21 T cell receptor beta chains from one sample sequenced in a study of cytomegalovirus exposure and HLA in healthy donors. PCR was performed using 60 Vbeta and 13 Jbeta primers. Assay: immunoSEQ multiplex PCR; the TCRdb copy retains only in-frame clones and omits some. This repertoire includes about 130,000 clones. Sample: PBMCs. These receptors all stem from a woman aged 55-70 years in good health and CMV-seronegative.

CDR3 amino acids: CASSLAYWRGNTGELFF. Here the CDR3 DNA reads TGCGCCAGCAGCTTGGCCTATTGGCGGGGGAACACCGGGGAGCTGTTTTTT. The chain combines TRBV5-1 with TRBJ2-2; perhaps TRBD2 as D (6 bases). CDR1 is SGHRS, CDR2 YFSETQ, per germline. With 0 bases removed from V and 1 base from J, the gap between germline ends came to 13 bases. The CDR3 loop spans 17 amino acids.

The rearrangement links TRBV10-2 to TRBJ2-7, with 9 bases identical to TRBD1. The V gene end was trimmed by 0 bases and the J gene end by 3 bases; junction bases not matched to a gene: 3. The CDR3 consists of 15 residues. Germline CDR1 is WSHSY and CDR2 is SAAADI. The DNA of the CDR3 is TGCGCCAGCAGTGAGTCGACAGGGGGGATCTACGAGCAGTACTTC. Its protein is CASSESTGGIYEQYF.

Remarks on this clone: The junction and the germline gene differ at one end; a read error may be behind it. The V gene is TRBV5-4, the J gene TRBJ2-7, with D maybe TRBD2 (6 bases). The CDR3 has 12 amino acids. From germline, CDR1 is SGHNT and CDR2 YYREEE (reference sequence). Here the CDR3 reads CASSSGGALEIF. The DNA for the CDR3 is TGTGCCAGCAGCTCCGGCGGGGCACTAGAGATCTTC. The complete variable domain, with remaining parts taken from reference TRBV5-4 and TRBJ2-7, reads ETGVTQSPTHLIKTRGQQVTLRCSSQSGHNTVSWYQQALGQGPQFIFQYYREEENGRGNFPPRFSGLQFPNYSSELNVNALELDDSALYLCASSSGGALEIFGPGTRLTVT.

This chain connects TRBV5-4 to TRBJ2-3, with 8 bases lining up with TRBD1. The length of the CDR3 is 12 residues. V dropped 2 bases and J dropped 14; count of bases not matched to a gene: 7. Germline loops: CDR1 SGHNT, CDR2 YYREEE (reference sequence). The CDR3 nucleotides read TGTGCCAGCAGCTTAGCAGGGGGCCTAGGGTATTTT. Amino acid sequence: CASSLAGGLGYF.

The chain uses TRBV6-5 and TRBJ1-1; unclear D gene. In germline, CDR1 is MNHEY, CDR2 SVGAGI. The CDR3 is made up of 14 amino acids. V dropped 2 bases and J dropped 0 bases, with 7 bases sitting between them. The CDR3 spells CASSYSGLNTEAFF. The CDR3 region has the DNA TGTGCCAGCAGTTACAGCGGTCTGAACACTGAAGCTTTCTTT.

DNA for the CDR3: TGTGCCAGCCGCGGACATCCTGGGGCTGAAGCTTTCTTT. Translated: CASRGHPGAEAFF. The chain links TRBV2 to TRBJ1-1; a weak D match, TRBD1 (5 bases). Trimming shortened V by 8 bases and J by 6 bases, and 16 bases separated the two germline ends. CDR1 is SNHLY and CDR2 is FYNNEI in the germline V gene. The CDR3 runs 13 residues.

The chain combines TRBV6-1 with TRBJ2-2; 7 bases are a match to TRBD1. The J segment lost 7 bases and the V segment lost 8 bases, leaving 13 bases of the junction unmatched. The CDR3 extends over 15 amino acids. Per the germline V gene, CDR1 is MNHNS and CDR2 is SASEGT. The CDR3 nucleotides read TGTGCCAGCGCCAGGGGGACAGTCCCGTTCGGGGAGCTGTTTTTT. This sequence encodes CASARGTVPFGELFF.

CDR3 in amino acids: CASSQGQGLRETQYF. The CDR3 coding sequence is TGCGCCAGCAGCCAGGGACAGGGACTTCGGGAGACCCAGTACTTC. The chain employs TRBV4-1 and TRBJ2-5, with 9 bases that match TRBD1. The CDR3 spans 15 residues. The V and J ends lost 3 bases and 5 bases, in that order; junction bases with no gene match: 7. The germline V gene encodes CDR1 MGHRA and CDR2 YSYEKL.

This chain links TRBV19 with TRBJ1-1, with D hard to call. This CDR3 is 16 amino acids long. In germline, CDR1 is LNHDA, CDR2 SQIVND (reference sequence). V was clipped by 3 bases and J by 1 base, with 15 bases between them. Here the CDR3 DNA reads TGTGCCAGTAGTATCTGGTCCGGAGGTAGGAACACTGAAGCTTTCTTT. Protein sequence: CASSIWSGGRNTEAFF.

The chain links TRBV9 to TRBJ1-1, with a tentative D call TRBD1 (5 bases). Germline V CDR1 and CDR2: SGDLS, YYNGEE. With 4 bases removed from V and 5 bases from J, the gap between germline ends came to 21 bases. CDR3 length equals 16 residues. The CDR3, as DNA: TGTGCCAGCAGCCCTCACCCGGTCGGGGGTGGTACTGAAGCTTTCTTT. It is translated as CASSPHPVGGGTEAFF.

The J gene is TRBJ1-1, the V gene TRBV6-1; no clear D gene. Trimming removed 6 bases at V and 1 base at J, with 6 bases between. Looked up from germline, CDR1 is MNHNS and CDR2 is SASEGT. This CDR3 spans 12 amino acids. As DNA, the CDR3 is TGTGCCAGCAGGCGAACGAACACTGAAGCTTTCTTT. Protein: CASRRTNTEAFF.

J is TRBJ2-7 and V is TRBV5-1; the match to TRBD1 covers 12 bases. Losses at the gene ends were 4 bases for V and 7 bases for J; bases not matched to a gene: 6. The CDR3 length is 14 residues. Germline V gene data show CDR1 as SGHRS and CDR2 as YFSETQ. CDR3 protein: CASSTGQGAREQYF. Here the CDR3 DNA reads TGCGCCAGCAGCACGGGACAGGGGGCTCGGGAGCAGTACTTC.

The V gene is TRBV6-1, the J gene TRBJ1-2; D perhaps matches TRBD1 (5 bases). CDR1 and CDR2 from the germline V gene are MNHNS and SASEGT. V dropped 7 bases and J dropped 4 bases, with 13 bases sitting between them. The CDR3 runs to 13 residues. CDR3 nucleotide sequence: TGTGCCAGCACCCCCGGGGGTGGCTATGGCTACACCTTC. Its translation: CASTPGGGYGYTF.

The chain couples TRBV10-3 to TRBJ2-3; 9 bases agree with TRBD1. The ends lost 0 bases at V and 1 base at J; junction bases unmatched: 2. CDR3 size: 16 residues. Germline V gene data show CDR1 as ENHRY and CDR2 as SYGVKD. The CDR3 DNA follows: TGTGCCATCAGTGAGTCTTGGACAGGGGGCACAGATACGCAGTATTTT. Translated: CAISESWTGGTDTQYF.

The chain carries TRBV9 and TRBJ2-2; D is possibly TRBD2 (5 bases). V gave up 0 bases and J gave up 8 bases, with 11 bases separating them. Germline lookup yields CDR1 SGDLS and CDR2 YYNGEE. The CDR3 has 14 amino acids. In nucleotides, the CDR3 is TGTGCCAGCAGCGTAGAGGGCCGGGGAGGGGAGCTGTTTTTT. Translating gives CASSVEGRGGELFF.

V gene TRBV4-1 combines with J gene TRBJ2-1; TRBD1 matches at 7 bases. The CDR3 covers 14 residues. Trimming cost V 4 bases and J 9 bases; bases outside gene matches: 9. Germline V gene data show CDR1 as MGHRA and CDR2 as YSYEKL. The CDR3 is CASSLNRGLSEQFF. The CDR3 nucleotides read TGCGCCAGCAGCCTCAACAGGGGATTGAGTGAGCAGTTCTTC.

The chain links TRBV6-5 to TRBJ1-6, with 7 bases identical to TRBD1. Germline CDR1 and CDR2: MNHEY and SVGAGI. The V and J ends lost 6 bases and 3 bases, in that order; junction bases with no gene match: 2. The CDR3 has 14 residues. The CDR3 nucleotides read TGTGCCAGCAGAGGGACAGACTATAATTCACCCCTCCACTTT. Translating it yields CASRGTDYNSPLHF.

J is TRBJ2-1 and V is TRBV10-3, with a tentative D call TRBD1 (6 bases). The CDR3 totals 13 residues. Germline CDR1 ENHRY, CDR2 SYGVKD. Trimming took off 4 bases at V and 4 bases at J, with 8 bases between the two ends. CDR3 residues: CAISGTAYNEQFF. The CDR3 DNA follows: TGTGCCATCAGTGGGACAGCTTACAATGAGCAGTTCTTC.

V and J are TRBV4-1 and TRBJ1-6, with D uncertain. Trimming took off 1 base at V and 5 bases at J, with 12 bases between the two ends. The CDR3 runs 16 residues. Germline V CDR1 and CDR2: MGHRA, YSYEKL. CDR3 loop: CASSQVAGRNNSPLHF. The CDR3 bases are TGCGCCAGCAGCCAAGTTGCGGGCAGGAATAATTCACCCCTCCACTTT.

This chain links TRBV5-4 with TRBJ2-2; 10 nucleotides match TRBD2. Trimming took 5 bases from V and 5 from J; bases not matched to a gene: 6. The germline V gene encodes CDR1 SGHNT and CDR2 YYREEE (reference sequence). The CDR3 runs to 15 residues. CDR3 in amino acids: CASRDERGGTGELFF. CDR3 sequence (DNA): TGTGCCAGCAGGGACGAGCGGGGGGGTACCGGGGAGCTGTTTTTT.

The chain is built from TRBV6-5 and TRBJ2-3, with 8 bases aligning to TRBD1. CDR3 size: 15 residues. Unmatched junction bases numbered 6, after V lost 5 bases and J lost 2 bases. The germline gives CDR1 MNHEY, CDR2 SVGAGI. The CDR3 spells CASSPQQGATDTQYF. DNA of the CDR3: TGTGCCAGCAGTCCCCAGCAGGGGGCCACAGATACGCAGTATTTT.